The 21 T cell receptor beta chains below all came from one sample that was sequenced in a study of blood T cell repertoires in COVID-19 (dated by TCRdb to 2020 to 2021). Receptor libraries were prepared by the immunoSEQ multiplex PCR assay. TCRdb took this table from immuneACCESS and kept in-frame rearrangements with V and J called. Such tables lack part of the clones; where checked against another copy, unresolved V genes explain under half of the gap, and the rest is unexplained. Recorded for this sample are about 180,000 clones; more than 85% of them occurred a single time. The top ten clonotypes cover roughly 0.53% of the sample. Sequencing used peripheral blood. All receptors derive from a man between 60 and 75 years old with COVID-19, enrolled during active disease.

CDR3 coding DNA: TGTGCCAGCAGCCCGACTAGCGGGAGGTACTACGAGCAGTACTTC. Its protein is CASSPTSGRYYEQYF. This chain uses TRBV7-9 with TRBJ2-7; 13 bases line up with TRBD2. Germline V lookup: CDR1 SEHNR, CDR2 FQNEAQ (reference sequence). V was clipped by 5 bases and J by 3 bases; unmatched bases: 4. The CDR3 is made up of 15 amino acids.

V and J are TRBV18 and TRBJ1-1; D call uncertain. Germline V gene lookup returns CDR1 KGHSH and CDR2 LQKENI. V was clipped by 2 bases and J by 2 bases, with 6 bases between them. CDR3 length equals 13 residues. The CDR3 here is CASSPEANTEAFF. The DNA of the CDR3 is TGTGCCAGCTCACCAGAAGCTAACACTGAAGCTTTCTTT.

In its sample, this clone was seen once. The V and J genes are TRBV2 and TRBJ1-1, with 9 bases fitting TRBD1. The CDR3 runs 13 residues. The germline gives CDR1 SNHLY, CDR2 FYNNEI. V lost 7 bases to trimming and J lost 3 bases; unmatched junction nucleotides: 3. In nucleotides, the CDR3 is TGTGCCAGCAAGGGACAGGGATACACTGAAGCTTTCTTT. Translating gives CASKGQGYTEAFF.

The chain links TRBV11-3 to TRBJ1-1; a possible D gene is TRBD1 (5 bases). This CDR3 region has 15 residues. Looked up from germline, CDR1 is SGHNT and CDR2 is YENEEA. V was shortened by 0 bases and J by 4 bases, with 12 bases between the two germline ends. CDR3 sequence (DNA): TGTGCCAGCAGCTTAGACGCACAGGCCTTCACTGAAGCTTTCTTT. Protein: CASSLDAQAFTEAFF.

The chain is built from TRBV28 and TRBJ1-1, with a tentative D call TRBD1 (5 bases). Germline-derived CDR1 and CDR2 are MDHEN and SYDVKM. Trimming removed 8 bases from V and 2 bases from J, with 18 bases in between. CDR3 length: 15 amino acids. The CDR3 bases are TGTGCCAGCCCCCCGGCCGGACACAAAAACACTGAAGCTTTCTTT. It codes for CASPPAGHKNTEAFF.

The chain joins TRBV6-5 to TRBJ2-5; 9 bases map to TRBD1. Germline V CDR1 and CDR2: MNHEY, SVGAGI. V trimming: 6 bases; J trimming: 5 bases; junction bases outside the gene matches: 10. The CDR3 spans 15 residues. CDR3 in DNA: TGTGCCAGCAGGCCGGGACAGGGAAGCGTTGAGACCCAGTACTTC. It is translated as CASRPGQGSVETQYF.

This rearrangement joins TRBV4-2 to TRBJ2-7, with TRBD2 as a possible D gene (6 bases). The V gene lost 0 bases and the J gene lost 2 bases, with 11 bases spanning the gap. Per the germline V gene, CDR1 is LGHNA and CDR2 is YNFKEQ. The CDR3 runs 15 residues. The CDR3 bases are TGTGCCAGCAGCCAAGAGGGCAGGGAGGCCTACGAGCAGTACTTC. Amino acids: CASSQEGREAYEQYF.

This chain links TRBV7-8 with TRBJ1-5, with TRBD1 as a possible D gene (6 bases). V dropped 4 bases and J dropped 7 bases, with 20 bases sitting between them. Germline CDR1 reads SGHVS; CDR2 reads FQNEAQ. The CDR3 is 16 residues long. Here the CDR3 reads CASSSYRGRGDQPQHF. The CDR3 DNA reads as TGTGCCAGCAGCTCGTACCGGGGCAGGGGAGACCAGCCCCAGCATTTT.

The chain recombines TRBV19 with TRBJ2-1; D perhaps matches TRBD1 (6 bases). Germline V gene sequence: CDR1 LNHDA, CDR2 SQIVND (reference sequence). The CDR3 is made up of 16 amino acids. Trimming shortened V by 3 bases and J by 3 bases, and 15 bases separated the two germline ends. For the CDR3, the DNA is TGTGCCAGTAGTATGGCAACAGGGACAAACTACAATGAGCAGTTCTTC. Residues: CASSMATGTNYNEQFF.

The chain combines TRBV5-8 with TRBJ2-2, with 7 positions matching TRBD1. The CDR3 contains 15 residues. Germline CDR1 SGHTS, CDR2 YDEGEE. Germline trimming cut 4 bases from V and 1 base from J; bases unmatched to any gene: 4. CDR3 sequence (DNA): TGTGCCAGCAGCGTGGACAGGAGGAACACCGGGGAGCTGTTTTTT. Translated: CASSVDRRNTGELFF.

This chain links TRBV19 with TRBJ2-3; TRBD2 might be the D (5 bases). The CDR3 covers 14 residues. CDR1 LNHDA and CDR2 SQIVND come from the germline V gene (reference sequence). The ends were cut back, 4 bases at V and 0 bases at J, with 8 bases in the middle. This CDR3 reads CASSTDSSTDTQYF. The CDR3 nucleotides are TGTGCCAGTAGTACGGACTCCAGCACAGATACGCAGTATTTT.

A single count supports this clone. The chain joins TRBV19 to TRBJ2-7; 8 bases agree with TRBD1. The V and J ends lost 4 bases and 4 bases, in that order; junction bases with no gene match: 12. The CDR3 covers 16 residues. CDR1 is LNHDA, CDR2 SQIVND, per germline (reference sequence). The CDR3 bases are TGTGCCAGTAGTACTATACAGGGACAGGAAAGATACGAGCAGTACTTC. Its protein is CASSTIQGQERYEQYF.

V is TRBV11-1 and J is TRBJ2-7, with TRBD1 identical over 8 bases. With 3 bases clipped from V and 2 bases from J, the junction kept 6 bases outside the gene matches. The CDR3 consists of 15 residues. CDR1 SGHAT and CDR2 FQDESV come from the germline V gene (reference sequence). CDR3 in amino acids: CASSFAGQGTYEQYF. CDR3 sequence (DNA): TGTGCCAGCAGCTTTGCTGGACAGGGAACCTACGAGCAGTACTTC.

The chain couples TRBV29-1 to TRBJ1-6; D not certain. Germline V gene lookup returns CDR1 SQVTM and CDR2 ANQGSEA. The CDR3 length is 13 residues. The V and J ends lost 1 base and 13 bases respectively, with 14 bases between them. The CDR3 nucleotides are TGCAGCGTTGAAGGTCCGGGGTTCGGGCCCCTCCACTTT. Residues: CSVEGPGFGPLHF.

Written as DNA, the CDR3 is TGTGCCAGCAGCCCGGGACAGCAGAGAGGTGGCTACACCTTC. It is translated as CASSPGQQRGGYTF. V usage is TRBV7-9 and J usage is TRBJ1-2; 7 bases fit TRBD1. CDR1 SEHNR and CDR2 FQNEAQ come from the germline V gene (reference sequence). The CDR3 covers 14 residues. J lost 7 bases, V lost 5 bases, and 10 bases had no gene match.

The V and J genes are TRBV14 and TRBJ1-1, with unresolved D. Germline V gene lookup returns CDR1 SGHDN and CDR2 FVKESK. This CDR3 spans 13 amino acids. The V end lost 4 bases, the J end lost 3 bases, and 9 bases lay between the germline ends. The CDR3 bases are TGTGCCAGCAGCCTAACAGTGGACACTGAAGCTTTCTTT. This sequence encodes CASSLTVDTEAFF. The whole variable domain, filled in from reference TRBV14 and TRBJ1-1, reads EAGVTQFPSHSVIEKGQTVTLRCDPISGHDNLYWYRRVMGKEIKFLLHFVKESKQDESGMPNNRFLAERTGGTYSTLKVQPAELEDSGVYFCASSLTVDTEAFFGQGTRLTVV.

The chain combines TRBV10-3 with TRBJ2-3, with 12 bases aligning to TRBD2. CDR1 is ENHRY and CDR2 is SYGVKD in the germline V gene. The V segment lost 8 bases and the J segment 5 bases; nucleotides outside the gene matches: 8. The CDR3 sequence is 15 residues long. CDR3 loop: CAIGDLAGGEDTQYF. CDR3 nucleotides: TGTGCCATCGGGGACCTAGCGGGGGGGGAAGATACGCAGTATTTT.

J is TRBJ2-4 and V is TRBV6-2 or TRBV6-3, with TRBD1 matching over 7 bases. V gave up 2 bases and J gave up 3 bases; unmatched junction bases: 10. This CDR3 has 17 amino acids. CDR1 is MNHEY and CDR2 is SVGEGT in the germline V gene. Written as DNA, the CDR3 is TGTGCCAGCAGTTACACGACCGGGACAGCTTACAAAAACATTCAGTACTTC. This translates into CASSYTTGTAYKNIQYF.

In its sample, this clone was seen once. The chain uses TRBV14 and TRBJ2-5; 9 positions agree with TRBD2. The germline CDR1 and CDR2 sequences are SGHDN and FVKESK. This CDR3 is 17 amino acids long. J gave up 3 bases and V 0 bases, and 8 bases lay outside the gene matches. CDR3 sequence: CASSQERSGSLKETQYF. Written as DNA, the CDR3 is TGTGCCAGCAGCCAAGAGCGTAGCGGGAGCCTGAAAGAGACCCAGTACTTC. Filled out from reference TRBV14 and TRBJ2-5, the complete variable domain reads EAGVTQFPSHSVIEKGQTVTLRCDPISGHDNLYWYRRVMGKEIKFLLHFVKESKQDESGMPNNRFLAERTGGTYSTLKVQPAELEDSGVYFCASSQERSGSLKETQYFGPGTRLLVL.

CDR3: CASSSPGIPYNEQFF. The CDR3 coding sequence is TGTGCCAGCAGCTCACCCGGGATTCCCTACAATGAGCAGTTCTTC. The chain recombines TRBV7-6 with TRBJ2-1; a possible D gene is TRBD2 (5 bases). Germline-derived CDR1 and CDR2 are SGHVS and FNYEAQ. The V end was cut by 4 bases, the J end by 2 bases, with 12 bases between. CDR3 length equals 15 residues.

The chain couples TRBV6-5 to TRBJ2-7; 7 bases are a match to TRBD2. The V gene end was trimmed by 6 bases and the J gene end by 3 bases; junction bases not matched to a gene: 2. The germline V gene has CDR1 MNHEY and CDR2 SVGAGI. The CDR3 runs 12 residues. The CDR3 is CASRTGGYEQYF. The CDR3 DNA sequence: TGTGCCAGCAGAACGGGGGGCTACGAGCAGTACTTC.